Each of the 16 T cell receptor beta chains below was sequenced from the same sample in a study of blood T cell repertoires in COVID-19. Repertoires were generated with immunoSEQ multiplex PCR, while TCRdb's copy carries only in-frame clones and drops some. In the table there are roughly 300,000 clones, around 90% of which are singletons. The sample taken for sequencing was PBMCs or T cells enriched from blood (not recorded which). The source is a woman aged 25-40 years who had recovered from COVID-19.

The CDR3 is CASSERRQHPSNGHF. As DNA, the CDR3 is TGTGCCAGCAGTGAAAGGAGGCAGCATCCCTCCAATGGGCATTTT. The chain has TRBV6-1 and TRBJ1-5; no definite D call. Germline V gene lookup returns CDR1 MNHNS and CDR2 SASEGT. Trimming stripped 2 bases from V and 15 bases from J, with 23 bases between. The CDR3 has 15 residues.

The J gene is TRBJ1-5, the V gene TRBV18; D is undetermined. Trimming removed 2 bases at V and 0 bases at J, with 14 bases between. This CDR3 comprises 17 residues. The germline V gene encodes CDR1 KGHSH and CDR2 LQKENI. The CDR3 DNA follows: TGTGCCAGCTCACCATGGCGGAGGGCGGGTAGCAATCAGCCCCAGCATTTT. Translated: CASSPWRRAGSNQPQHF.

The sample holds one count of this clone. The V and J genes are TRBV10-3 and TRBJ1-1, with D uncertain. This CDR3 is built from 13 residues. CDR1 is ENHRY and CDR2 is SYGVKD in the germline V gene. The V gene lost 4 bases and the J gene lost 3 bases, with 9 bases spanning the gap. The CDR3 spells CAISGGLDTEAFF. DNA for the CDR3: TGTGCCATCAGTGGAGGGCTCGACACTGAAGCTTTCTTT.

This chain joins TRBV7-8 and TRBJ2-7, with D tentatively TRBD2 (6 bases). Germline V gives CDR1 SGHVS, CDR2 FQNEAQ. V was pared by 4 bases and J by 2 bases, with 12 bases between. This CDR3 region has 14 residues. The DNA of the CDR3 is TGTGCCAGCAGCTCCGGCGGGACGACCTACGAGCAGTACTTC. Its translation is CASSSGGTTYEQYF.

The genes are TRBV7-2 and TRBJ2-2; 7 bases match TRBD1. Germline V gene lookup returns CDR1 SGHTA and CDR2 FQGNSA. This CDR3 has 15 residues. V gave up 7 bases and J gave up 2 bases; unmatched junction bases: 7. CDR3 in DNA: TGTGCCAGCAAACCCGGGACAGTCAACACCGGGGAGCTGTTTTTT. Amino acids: CASKPGTVNTGELFF.

The J gene is TRBJ2-1, the V gene TRBV7-2; the D is unclear. CDR3 size: 12 residues. CDR1 is SGHTA and CDR2 is FQGNSA in the germline V gene. V was clipped by 2 bases and J by 4 bases, with 3 bases between them. CDR3 in amino acids: CASSLLYNEQFF. The CDR3, as DNA: TGTGCCAGCAGCTTACTTTACAATGAGCAGTTCTTC.

This chain links TRBV6-5 with TRBJ2-5, with TRBD2 matching 10 bases. Trimming cost V 2 bases and J 4 bases; bases outside gene matches: 4. The germline gives CDR1 MNHEY, CDR2 SVGAGI. This CDR3 is built from 15 residues. The CDR3 DNA reads TGTGCCAGCAGTTACGGGGCTAGCGGGAGAGAGACCCAGTACTTC. Its translation: CASSYGASGRETQYF.

V is TRBV6-5 and J is TRBJ1-6; D is ambiguous. The germline gives CDR1 MNHEY, CDR2 SVGAGI. The V end lost 0 bases, the J end lost 10 bases, and 13 bases lay between the germline ends. CDR3 length: 15 residues. As DNA, the CDR3 is TGTGCCAGCAGTTACTCGCAGGCTCGGAACTCACCCCTCCACTTT. Protein: CASSYSQARNSPLHF.

The V and J genes are TRBV28 and TRBJ1-2, with D possibly matching TRBD1 (6 bases). The CDR3 spans 12 residues. The V gene lost 5 bases and the J gene lost 5 bases, with 9 bases spanning the gap. Germline-derived CDR1 and CDR2 are MDHEN and SYDVKM. The CDR3 loop is CASSMQGYGYTF. In DNA, the CDR3 is TGTGCCAGCAGTATGCAGGGGTATGGCTACACCTTC.

The chain is built from TRBV4-1 and TRBJ2-7; 7 bases line up with TRBD1. Germline trimming cut 1 base from V and 4 bases from J; bases unmatched to any gene: 4. The CDR3 spans 14 residues. Germline V gene sequence: CDR1 MGHRA, CDR2 YSYEKL. The CDR3 DNA follows: TGCGCCAGCAGCCAAGGGACAGGACTTTACGAGCAGTACTTC. This encodes CASSQGTGLYEQYF.

This CDR3 reads CASSPDRTNTEAFF. The DNA of the CDR3 is TGTGCCAGCAGTCCCGACAGGACGAACACTGAAGCTTTCTTT. The V and J genes are TRBV6-2 or TRBV6-3 and TRBJ1-1, with D perhaps matching TRBD1 (6 bases). This CDR3 is 14 amino acids long. Per germline, CDR1 MNHEY and CDR2 SVGEGT. Trimming cost V 5 bases and J 1 base, with 11 bases left between them.

The chain employs TRBV29-1 and TRBJ2-5, with 8 positions matching TRBD2. Germline CDR1 and CDR2: SQVTM and ANQGSEA. Trimming at V came to 2 bases and at J to 0 bases, leaving 5 bases not matched to a gene. CDR3 size: 15 residues. The DNA for the CDR3 is TGCAGCGTTGAACGGTTAGCGGGGTACCAAGAGACCCAGTACTTC. Protein sequence: CSVERLAGYQETQYF.

This CDR3 is CASSSLGGPQETQYF. The CDR3 region has the DNA TGTGCCAGCAGCTCCCTCGGGGGGCCCCAAGAGACCCAGTACTTC. The V gene is TRBV9, the J gene TRBJ2-5; tentatively, D is TRBD2 (7 bases). The length of the CDR3 is 15 residues. The germline gives CDR1 SGDLS, CDR2 YYNGEE. Deletions cut 4 bases from V and 1 base from J, with 14 bases between.

This chain links TRBV7-9 with TRBJ2-3; TRBD2 agrees at 7 bases. Trimming at V came to 6 bases and at J to 4 bases, leaving 1 base not matched to a gene. This CDR3 has 12 amino acids. CDR1 and CDR2 (germline): SEHNR, FQNEAQ (reference sequence). CDR3 sequence reads: CASRSGADTQYF. The CDR3 DNA reads TGTGCCAGCAGAAGCGGGGCAGATACGCAGTATTTT.

The chain recombines TRBV5-1 with TRBJ2-7, with 10 bases that match TRBD1. Germline CDR1 and CDR2: SGHRS and YFSETQ. This CDR3 is built from 14 residues. V shed 4 bases, J shed 5 bases, and the junction held 6 bases outside the gene matches. CDR3 sequence (DNA): TGCGCCAGCAGCAAGGGACAGGGGACAAACGAGCAGTACTTC. Translation: CASSKGQGTNEQYF.

The rearrangement joins TRBV28 to TRBJ2-1; TRBD2 matches at 7 bases. The CDR3 length is 13 residues. The germline CDR1 and CDR2 sequences are MDHEN and SYDVKM. Unmatched junction bases numbered 9, after V lost 5 bases and J lost 11 bases. This CDR3 is CASSATSVGQQFF. DNA of the CDR3: TGTGCCAGCAGTGCAACTAGCGTAGGGCAGCAGTTCTTC.